This is a list of T cell receptor beta chains from one sample in a study of T cells in Graves' hyperthyroidism and ophthalmopathy. Each CDR3 protein gets one entry after TCRdb re-called the multiplex PCR reads with MiXCR. In the table there are about 330,000 distinct CDR3 sequences, approximately 13% of which are singletons. The sequenced material came from blood. The receptors originated from a woman in her thirties or forties with Graves' ophthalmopathy. Each CDR3 is given with its conserved first and last residue. The D gene is left open where the match is weak. Some rows have no size entry. The others give once, few or many, or a class for an expanded clone.

V: TRBV3-1; size: few; D: -; J: TRBJ2-1; DNA: TGTGCCAGCAGCCAAGACCAGCCCTACAATGAGCAGTTCTTC; CDR3: CASSQDQPYNEQFF
V: TRBV24-1; size: many; D: -; J: TRBJ1-3; DNA: TGTGCCACCCAGAGTCCTGGAAACACCATATATTTT; CDR3: CATQSPGNTIYF
V: TRBV27; size: -; D: TRBD1; J: TRBJ1-3; DNA: TGTGCCAGCAGTTTATTTGCCGACAGGGAAGGGGGCTCTGGAAACACCATATATTTT; CDR3: CASSLFADREGGSGNTIYF
V: TRBV12-3/TRBV12-4; size: many; D: TRBD1; J: TRBJ1-3; DNA: TGTGCCAGCAGTTCAGAGGGACAGGGGGCGGACACCATATATTTT; CDR3: CASSSEGQGADTIYF
V: TRBV6-1; size: many; D: -; J: TRBJ1-5; DNA: TGTGCCAGCAGAACCATCGGGTGGAATCAGCCCCAGCATTTT; CDR3: CASRTIGWNQPQHF
V: TRBV27; size: many; D: -; J: TRBJ2-1; DNA: TGTGCCAGCAGTTTCCTTCCAGTTGGGAACAATGAGCAGTTCTTC; CDR3: CASSFLPVGNNEQFF
V: TRBV6-1; size: few; D: TRBD1; J: TRBJ1-5; DNA: TGTGCCAGCAGTGCCGGGACAGGGATCAATCAGCCCCAGCATTTT; CDR3: CASSAGTGINQPQHF
V: TRBV18; size: few; D: TRBD1; J: TRBJ1-5; DNA: TGTGCCAGCTCACCATTAGGACAGGGGGCAAGTCAGCCCCAGCATTTT; CDR3: CASSPLGQGASQPQHF
V: TRBV3-1; size: few; D: -; J: TRBJ2-7; DNA: TGTGCCAGCAGCCGAGTTAAGGTCTCCGAGCAGTACTTC; CDR3: CASSRVKVSEQYF
V: TRBV6-5; size: -; D: -; J: TRBJ1-2; DNA: TGTGCCAGCAGTTACACAGGCTACGGTGGCTACACCTTC; CDR3: CASSYTGYGGYTF
V: TRBV15; size: many; D: -; J: TRBJ2-5; DNA: TGTGCCACCAGCAGAGGCCGGGAGACCCAGTACTTC; CDR3: CATSRGRETQYF
V: TRBV6-1; size: many; D: -; J: TRBJ1-2; DNA: TGTGCCAGCAGTCCCGACGGAGCTAACTATGGCTACACCTTC; CDR3: CASSPDGANYGYTF
V: TRBV7-2; size: many; D: -; J: TRBJ1-5; DNA: TGTGCCAGCAGCTTAGGATTGGTGGATCAGCCCCAGCATTTT; CDR3: CASSLGLVDQPQHF
V: TRBV12-3/TRBV12-4; size: many; D: -; J: TRBJ1-2; DNA: TGTGCCAGCACCAGGGCCGAAGGAATTGGCTACACCTTC; CDR3: CASTRAEGIGYTF
V: TRBV2; size: few; D: -; J: TRBJ1-1; DNA: TGTGCCAGCAGACCGGATTTCCGGAGCACTGAAGCTTTCTTT; CDR3: CASRPDFRSTEAFF
V: TRBV20-1; size: few; D: -; J: TRBJ2-7; DNA: TGCAGTGCTAGAAAGACAGACACCTACGAGCAGTACTTC; CDR3: CSARKTDTYEQYF
V: TRBV20-1; size: -; D: -; J: TRBJ2-5; DNA: TGCAGTGCTCTCCTTCCTCGAGAGACCCAGTACTTC; CDR3: CSALLPRETQYF
V: TRBV18; size: -; D: -; J: TRBJ1-1; DNA: TGTGCCAGCTCATTAGACAAGAACACTGAAGCTTTCTTT; CDR3: CASSLDKNTEAFF
V: TRBV7-2; size: -; D: -; J: TRBJ2-1; DNA: TGTGCCAGCAGCCGCCGTGGGGACAACTCCTACAATGAGCAGTTCTTC; CDR3: CASSRRGDNSYNEQFF
V: TRBV12-3/TRBV12-4; size: -; D: -; J: TRBJ2-5; DNA: TGTGCCAGCAGCTTAGGCACCGGACCGATACAAGAGACCCAGTACTTC; CDR3: CASSLGTGPIQETQYF
V: TRBV20-1; size: many; D: TRBD1; J: TRBJ2-7; DNA: TGCAGTGCCCTGGGACAGGGTAACGAGCAGTACTTC; CDR3: CSALGQGNEQYF
V: TRBV7-6; size: few; D: -; J: TRBJ1-2; DNA: TGTGCCAGCAGCTTAGTACCTCCGGGGGCTAATGCGCATGGCTACACCTTC; CDR3: CASSLVPPGANAHGYTF
V: TRBV5-5; size: few; D: -; J: TRBJ1-5; DNA: TGCGCCAGCAGCTTGACAGCTTTTATTAGCAATCAGCCCCAGCATTTT; CDR3: CASSLTAFISNQPQHF
V: TRBV7-9; size: -; D: -; J: TRBJ1-2; DNA: TGTGCCAGCAGCTTATTACGGTGGCCCCCGCACTATGGCTACACCTTC; CDR3: CASSLLRWPPHYGYTF
V: TRBV29-1; size: many; D: TRBD1; J: TRBJ2-1; DNA: TGCAGCGGGACAGGGGGATCATACAATGAGCAGTTCTTC; CDR3: CSGTGGSYNEQFF
V: TRBV11-2; size: many; D: TRBD2; J: TRBJ2-4; DNA: TGTGCCAGCAGCTTAGGCCGGGCGGGAGGAGGGAACATTCAGTACTTC; CDR3: CASSLGRAGGGNIQYF
V: TRBV12-3/TRBV12-4; size: many; D: -; J: TRBJ2-1; DNA: TGTGCCAGCAGTTTGGCTAGTTTGGTCAATGAGCAGTTCTTC; CDR3: CASSLASLVNEQFF
V: TRBV10-3; size: -; D: TRBD1; J: TRBJ1-2; DNA: TGTGCCATCCCTGGAACGGACAGGGTGGATGGCTACGCCTTC; CDR3: CAIPGTDRVDGYAF
V: TRBV28; size: many; D: TRBD1; J: TRBJ2-7; DNA: TGTGCCAGCAGTTCAACCGTTGCCGGGACAGGTTGGATGTGGAAGTACGAGCAGTACTTC; CDR3: CASSSTVAGTGWMWKYEQYF
V: TRBV27; size: many; D: TRBD1; J: TRBJ1-2; DNA: TGTGCCAGCAGTGGGGACAGGGGGCGAGGTTACTATGGCTACACCTTC; CDR3: CASSGDRGRGYYGYTF
V: TRBV5-6; size: many; D: -; J: TRBJ2-5; DNA: TGTGCCAGCAGCTTGGGTGGACGAACAGAAGAGACCCAGTACTTC; CDR3: CASSLGGRTEETQYF
V: TRBV6-6; size: many; D: -; J: TRBJ1-1; DNA: TGTGCCAGCAGTTACGTCCCGAACACTGAAGCTTTCTTT; CDR3: CASSYVPNTEAFF
V: TRBV12-3/TRBV12-4; size: -; D: TRBD1; J: TRBJ1-6; DNA: TGTGCCAGCAGGGTCCGTTCGACAGGGGAGGGTTCACCCCTCCACTTT; CDR3: CASRVRSTGEGSPLHF
V: TRBV24-1; size: many; D: -; J: TRBJ2-1; DNA: TGTGCCACCAGTGATTTTTCCCTGGGCCGTAATGAGCAGTTCTTC; CDR3: CATSDFSLGRNEQFF
V: TRBV12-3/TRBV12-4; size: many; D: -; J: TRBJ1-5; DNA: TGTGCCAGCAAGGGAAGGGCCCCCAATCAGCCCCAGCATTTT; CDR3: CASKGRAPNQPQHF
V: TRBV6-1; size: few; D: -; J: TRBJ2-7; DNA: TGTGCCAGCAGGCCAAGACAAGATTCCTACGAGCAGTACTTC; CDR3: CASRPRQDSYEQYF
V: TRBV11-2; size: many; D: TRBD2; J: TRBJ2-2; DNA: TGTGCCAGCAGCTTATCACTTGGGGGGGTCCTCACCGGGGAGCTGTTTTTT; CDR3: CASSLSLGGVLTGELFF
V: TRBV5-5; size: many; D: TRBD1; J: TRBJ1-2; DNA: TGTGCCAGCAGCTTCCCCGGGACAGGCTATGGCTACACCTTC; CDR3: CASSFPGTGYGYTF
V: TRBV5-1; size: -; D: TRBD1; J: TRBJ1-6; DNA: TGCGCCAGCAGCCCCGCCACAGGGGAATATAATTCACCCCTCCACTTT; CDR3: CASSPATGEYNSPLHF
V: TRBV9; size: few; D: TRBD1; J: TRBJ2-2; DNA: TGTGCCAGCAGCGCCAGGGGGCGGGGGGAGCTGTTTTTT; CDR3: CASSARGRGELFF
V: TRBV12-3/TRBV12-4; size: many; D: -; J: TRBJ2-3; DNA: TGTGCCAGCACCTCGTTAGATACGCAGTATTTT; CDR3: CASTSLDTQYF
V: TRBV30; size: -; D: -; J: TRBJ1-2; DNA: TGTGCCTGCCCTAGAGGGGGGTATGGCTACACCTTC; CDR3: CACPRGGYGYTF
V: TRBV19; size: few; D: -; J: TRBJ1-2; DNA: TGTGCCAGTAGTTCATTATCATCAGGGAATGCCTATGGCTACACCTTC; CDR3: CASSSLSSGNAYGYTF
V: TRBV9; size: few; D: -; J: TRBJ1-1; DNA: TGTGCCAGCAGCGCTCAGGTAATATTCGCTGAAGCTTTCTTT; CDR3: CASSAQVIFAEAFF
V: TRBV19; size: -; D: -; J: TRBJ2-2; DNA: TGTGCCAGTAGTAAGAGGGGAAGAACCGGGGAGCTGTTTTTT; CDR3: CASSKRGRTGELFF
V: TRBV19; size: -; D: -; J: TRBJ1-4; DNA: TGTGCCAGTTTCGGGGATGGAGAAAAACTGTTTTTT; CDR3: CASFGDGEKLFF
V: TRBV28; size: many; D: TRBD2; J: TRBJ2-7; DNA: TGTGCCAGCAGTTTTGGGACTAGTTCGGGGGAGCAGTACTTC; CDR3: CASSFGTSSGEQYF
V: TRBV18; size: many; D: -; J: TRBJ2-5; DNA: TGTGCCAGCTCATCAACAGGGATTCCACCTTGGGAGACCCAGTACTTC; CDR3: CASSSTGIPPWETQYF
V: TRBV29-1; size: few; D: -; J: TRBJ2-6; DNA: TGCAGCGTTGAAGATCTTCCTAAGGGGTCCTTTGAATCTGGGGCCAACGTCCTGACTTTC; CDR3: CSVEDLPKGSFESGANVLTF
V: TRBV7-2; size: -; D: TRBD1; J: TRBJ1-3; DNA: TGTGCCAGCAGCGCAATGACAGGGGTTGGAAACACCATATATTTT; CDR3: CASSAMTGVGNTIYF
V: TRBV7-8; size: few; D: -; J: TRBJ2-3; DNA: TGTGCCAGCAGCTTAGCGGGTCGCTCATACCTAATACATACGCAGTATTTT; CDR3: CASSLAGRSYLIHTQYF
V: TRBV2; size: many; D: TRBD2; J: TRBJ2-7; DNA: TGTGCCAGCACCATAAGCGGGAGAGGCGAGCAGTACTTC; CDR3: CASTISGRGEQYF
V: TRBV29-1; size: many; D: TRBD1; J: TRBJ1-5; DNA: TGCAGCGTTGGGACAGGGGGCGGCCAGCCCCAGCATTTT; CDR3: CSVGTGGGQPQHF
V: TRBV2; size: many; D: -; J: TRBJ2-4; DNA: TGTGCCAGCAGTGAGCGTTACAGCCTAGCCAAAAACATTCAGTACTTC; CDR3: CASSERYSLAKNIQYF
V: TRBV28; size: few; D: -; J: TRBJ2-5; DNA: TGTGCCAGCAGTACTACTGCCCGGGTGGAGACCCAGTACTTC; CDR3: CASSTTARVETQYF
V: TRBV28; size: many; D: -; J: TRBJ1-6; DNA: TGTGCCAGTCGACGGCCGAGCTCCTATAATTCACCCCTCCACTTT; CDR3: CASRRPSSYNSPLHF
V: TRBV27; size: many; D: -; J: TRBJ2-7; DNA: TGTGCCAGCAGTTTATCGGTGGAGGGTGGGGAGCAGTACTTC; CDR3: CASSLSVEGGEQYF
V: TRBV7-8; size: -; D: TRBD2; J: TRBJ2-5; DNA: TGTGCCAGCAGCTTAGGGACTAGCGGGGGGGAGACCCAGTACTTC; CDR3: CASSLGTSGGETQYF
V: TRBV6-4; size: many; D: TRBD1; J: TRBJ2-2; DNA: TGTGCCAGCAGTGACTCGACAGGGGGCACCGGGGAGCTGTTTTTT; CDR3: CASSDSTGGTGELFF
V: TRBV20-1; size: few; D: TRBD2; J: TRBJ2-1; DNA: TGCAGTGCTGAGAGCGGGAGCTCCTACAATGAGCAGCTCTTC; CDR3: CSAESGSSYNEQLF